A single sample gave rise to the 14 T cell receptor beta chains below, sequenced in a study of cytomegalovirus exposure and HLA in healthy donors. PCR amplification relied on 60 Vbeta primers (plus 13 Jbeta primers). Profiled with immunoSEQ multiplex PCR; TCRdb holds only in-frame clones, not every one. The sample has fewer than 200,000 clones; 76% are singletons. The specimen sequenced was PBMCs. The receptors were sampled from a female donor in good health and CMV-seronegative.

The rearrangement uses TRBV5-1 and TRBJ1-2, with unresolved D. The germline V gene encodes CDR1 SGHRS and CDR2 YFSETQ. The CDR3 loop spans 13 amino acids. The ends were cut back, 5 bases at V and 4 bases at J, with 12 bases in the middle. CDR3 amino acids: CASREDWSYGYTF. The CDR3 DNA sequence: TGCGCCAGCAGGGAGGACTGGAGCTATGGCTACACCTTC. The whole variable domain, filled in from reference TRBV5-1 and TRBJ1-2, reads KAGVTQTPRYLIKTRGQQVTLSCSPISGHRSVSWYQQTPGQGLQFLFEYFSETQRNKGNFPGRFSGRQFSNSRSEMNVSTLELGDSALYLCASREDWSYGYTFGSGTRLTVV.

Concerning this clone itself: This specimen includes other DNA sequences encoding the same CDR3. J is TRBJ1-2 and V is TRBV28; weak D call: TRBD1 (6 bases). Germline V gene lookup returns CDR1 MDHEN and CDR2 SYDVKM. V lost 6 bases and J lost 2, with 10 bases in between. The CDR3 runs to 13 residues. The CDR3 DNA is TGTGCCAGCAGCCTCGGACAGAACTATGGCTACACCTTC. Translation: CASSLGQNYGYTF.

The chain is built from TRBV28 and TRBJ1-2; D is possibly TRBD1 (5 bases). V lost 3 bases and J 5 bases, leaving 13 bases between the germline ends. The CDR3 consists of 14 residues. Germline values: CDR1 MDHEN, CDR2 SYDVKM. This chain's CDR3 is CASSFGAGLYGYTF. CDR3 sequence (DNA): TGTGCCAGCAGTTTTGGGGCAGGGCTTTATGGCTACACCTTC.

The chain has TRBV27 and TRBJ2-3; 11 bases fit TRBD2. Unmatched junction bases numbered 6, after V lost 2 bases and J lost 2 bases. CDR1 and CDR2 from the germline V gene are MNHEY and SMNVEV (reference sequence). CDR3 length: 17 residues. CDR3 loop: CASSLGLAGGNTDTQYF. In DNA form, the CDR3 reads TGTGCCAGCAGTTTAGGGCTAGCGGGGGGAAACACAGATACGCAGTATTTT.

The chain carries TRBV7-2 and TRBJ2-7; 8 positions agree with TRBD1. V lost 5 bases and J lost 1; bases outside the gene matches: 7. Per germline, CDR1 SGHTA and CDR2 FQGNSA. The length of the CDR3 is 15 residues. As DNA, the CDR3 is TGTGCCAGCAGCCAAGGACAGGGTCGGTCCTACGAGCAGTACTTC. It codes for CASSQGQGRSYEQYF.

The CDR3: CASSPYPERLTDTQYF. For the CDR3, the DNA is TGTGCCAGCAGCCCATACCCAGAGCGGCTCACAGATACGCAGTATTTT. J is TRBJ2-3 and V is TRBV7-3; D is perhaps TRBD2 (5 bases). V gave up 5 bases and J gave up 2 bases, with 17 bases separating them. The germline CDR1 and CDR2 sequences are SGHTA and FQGTGA. This CDR3 has 16 amino acids.

As concerns this clone: Other DNA sequences in this sample translate to the same CDR3. J is TRBJ2-5 and V is TRBV28; 7 bases are a match to TRBD1. CDR1 is MDHEN, CDR2 SYDVKM, per germline. Trimming cost V 3 bases and J 5 bases; bases outside gene matches: 3. The CDR3 consists of 13 residues. CDR3: CASSLSGGETQYF. In DNA form, the CDR3 reads TGTGCCAGCAGTTTGTCAGGGGGTGAGACCCAGTACTTC.

The chain employs TRBV25-1 and TRBJ1-2, with 7 bases aligning to TRBD1. V shed 1 base and J 6 bases; nucleotides not matched to a gene: 5. The germline V gene encodes CDR1 MGHDK and CDR2 SYGVNS. The CDR3 is 14 amino acids. The CDR3 loop is CASSESGTADGYTF. DNA of the CDR3: TGTGCCAGCAGTGAATCAGGGACAGCGGATGGCTACACCTTC.

This clone was seen just once. J is TRBJ2-1 and V is TRBV10-3, with 8 bases aligning to TRBD2. CDR3 length: 17 amino acids. The J segment lost 9 bases and the V segment lost 2 bases, leaving 15 bases of the junction unmatched. Looked up from germline, CDR1 is ENHRY and CDR2 is SYGVKD. CDR3 region: CAISELLSTGGASEQFF. The CDR3 DNA sequence: TGTGCCATCAGTGAGCTTTTAAGTACGGGGGGGGCAAGTGAGCAGTTCTTC.

The chain couples TRBV9 to TRBJ2-2; TRBD1 agrees at 10 bases. The CDR3 runs to 15 residues. With 4 bases clipped from V and 4 bases from J, the junction kept 4 bases outside the gene matches. Germline V gene sequence: CDR1 SGDLS, CDR2 YYNGEE. The CDR3 nucleotides are TGTGCCAGCAGCCAGGGACAGGGGATCACCGGGGAGCTGTTTTTT. Its protein is CASSQGQGITGELFF.

The chain joins TRBV28 to TRBJ1-5, with D perhaps matching TRBD1 (6 bases). CDR1 is MDHEN and CDR2 is SYDVKM in the germline V gene. Trimming removed 8 bases from V and 3 bases from J, with 20 bases in between. CDR3 size: 16 residues. Here the CDR3 DNA reads TGTGCCAGCGCGGATCCTGGACAGTCCGTCAATCAGCCCCAGCATTTT. Amino acids: CASADPGQSVNQPQHF.

The genes are TRBV19 and TRBJ2-2; 8 positions match TRBD2. Trimming removed 6 bases from V and 7 bases from J; junction bases left unmatched: 7. The CDR3 is 14 residues long. Looked up from germline, CDR1 is LNHDA and CDR2 is SQIVND (reference sequence). CDR3 nucleotide sequence: TGTGCCAGTAGGGAGCGGGAGTATAACGGGGAGCTGTTTTTT. It encodes CASREREYNGELFF.

J is TRBJ2-1 and V is TRBV5-4, with 11 bases lining up with TRBD2. The V and J ends lost 4 bases and 4 bases, in that order; junction bases with no gene match: 7. Germline CDR1 reads SGHNT; CDR2 reads YYREEE (reference sequence). This CDR3 has 16 residues. The CDR3 sequence: CASSKILAGVYNEQFF. The CDR3 DNA reads as TGTGCCAGCAGCAAGATACTAGCGGGGGTGTACAATGAGCAGTTCTTC.

The chain links TRBV7-2 to TRBJ2-5, with 7 bases matching TRBD2. The CDR3 length is 13 residues. In germline, CDR1 is SGHTA, CDR2 FQGNSA. J was trimmed by 5 bases and V by 7 bases; bases with no gene match: 7. CDR3 coding DNA: TGTGCCAGCACTTGGACCGGGAGGGAGACCCAGTACTTC. It specifies CASTWTGRETQYF. Based on the CDR3 plus reference TRBV7-2 and TRBJ2-5, the full variable domain is GAGVSQSPSNKVTEKGKDVELRCDPISGHTALYWYRQSLGQGLEFLIYFQGNSAPDKSGLPSDRFSAERTGGSVSTLTIQRTQQEDSAVYLCASTWTGRETQYFGPGTRLLVL.